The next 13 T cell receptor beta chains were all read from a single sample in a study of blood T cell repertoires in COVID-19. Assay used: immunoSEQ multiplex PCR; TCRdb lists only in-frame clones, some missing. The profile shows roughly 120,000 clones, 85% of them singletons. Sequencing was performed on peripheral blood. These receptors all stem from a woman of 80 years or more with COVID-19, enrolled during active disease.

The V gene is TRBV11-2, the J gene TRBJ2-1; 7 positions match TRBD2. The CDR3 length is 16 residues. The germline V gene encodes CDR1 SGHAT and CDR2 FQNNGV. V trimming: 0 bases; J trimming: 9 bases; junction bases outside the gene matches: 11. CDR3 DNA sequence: TGTGCCAGCAGCTTAGAGGGCCAGCGGGGCAGAGTTGAGCAGTTCTTC. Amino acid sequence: CASSLEGQRGRVEQFF.

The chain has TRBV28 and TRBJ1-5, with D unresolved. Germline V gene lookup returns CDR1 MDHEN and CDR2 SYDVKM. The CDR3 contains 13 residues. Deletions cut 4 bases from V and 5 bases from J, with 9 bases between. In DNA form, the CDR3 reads TGTGCCAGCAGTTCAGACAACTATCAGCCCCAGCATTTT. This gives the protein CASSSDNYQPQHF.

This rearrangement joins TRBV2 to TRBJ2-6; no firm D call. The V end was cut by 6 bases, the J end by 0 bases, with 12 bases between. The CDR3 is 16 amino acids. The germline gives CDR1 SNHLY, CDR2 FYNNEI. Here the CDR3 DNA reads TGTGCCAGCAGGAGAGGCTTTAACTCTGGGGCCAACGTCCTGACTTTC. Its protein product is CASRRGFNSGANVLTF.

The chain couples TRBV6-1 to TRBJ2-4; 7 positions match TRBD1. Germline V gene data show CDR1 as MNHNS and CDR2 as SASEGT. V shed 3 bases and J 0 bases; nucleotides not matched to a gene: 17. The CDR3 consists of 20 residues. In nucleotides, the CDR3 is TGTGCCAGCAGTGAGATTTACGGGATGACAGGGACCTTAGCCAAAAACATTCAGTACTTC. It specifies CASSEIYGMTGTLAKNIQYF.

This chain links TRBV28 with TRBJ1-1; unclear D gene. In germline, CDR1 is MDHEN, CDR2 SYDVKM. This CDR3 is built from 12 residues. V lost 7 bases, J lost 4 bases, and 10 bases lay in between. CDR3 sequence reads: CASTSLGTEAFF. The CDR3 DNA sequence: TGTGCCAGCACCTCACTCGGCACTGAAGCTTTCTTT. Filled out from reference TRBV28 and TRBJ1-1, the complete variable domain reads DVKVTQSSRYLVKRTGEKVFLECVQDMDHENMFWYRQDPGLGLRLIYFSYDVKMKEKGDIPEGYSVSREKKERFSLILESASTNQTSMYLCASTSLGTEAFFGQGTRLTVV.

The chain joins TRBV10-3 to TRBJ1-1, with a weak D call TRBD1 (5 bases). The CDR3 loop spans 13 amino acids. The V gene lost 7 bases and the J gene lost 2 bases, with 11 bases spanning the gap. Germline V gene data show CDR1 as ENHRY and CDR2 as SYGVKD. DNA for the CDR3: TGTGCCATCAAAAAGACAGATAACACTGAAGCTTTCTTT. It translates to CAIKKTDNTEAFF.

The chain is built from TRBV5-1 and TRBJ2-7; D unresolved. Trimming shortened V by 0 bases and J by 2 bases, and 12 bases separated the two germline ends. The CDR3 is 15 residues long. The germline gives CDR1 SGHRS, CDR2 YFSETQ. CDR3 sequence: CASSLVGTLAYEQYF. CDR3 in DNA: TGCGCCAGCAGCTTGGTGGGCACTCTGGCCTACGAGCAGTACTTC.

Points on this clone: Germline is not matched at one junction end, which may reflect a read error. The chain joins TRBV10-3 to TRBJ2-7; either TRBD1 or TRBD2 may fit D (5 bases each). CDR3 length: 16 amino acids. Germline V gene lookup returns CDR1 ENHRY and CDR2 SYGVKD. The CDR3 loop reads CTISEGQGLGPYEQYF. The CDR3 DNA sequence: TGTACCATCAGTGAGGGGCAGGGTTTAGGTCCCTACGAGCAGTACTTC.

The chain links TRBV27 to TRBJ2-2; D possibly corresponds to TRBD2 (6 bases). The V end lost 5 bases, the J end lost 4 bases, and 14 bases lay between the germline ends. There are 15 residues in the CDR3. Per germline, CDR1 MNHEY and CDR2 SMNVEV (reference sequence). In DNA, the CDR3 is TGTGCCAGCAGTCCCCGGGGTAGCGGCACCGGGGAGCTGTTTTTT. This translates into CASSPRGSGTGELFF.

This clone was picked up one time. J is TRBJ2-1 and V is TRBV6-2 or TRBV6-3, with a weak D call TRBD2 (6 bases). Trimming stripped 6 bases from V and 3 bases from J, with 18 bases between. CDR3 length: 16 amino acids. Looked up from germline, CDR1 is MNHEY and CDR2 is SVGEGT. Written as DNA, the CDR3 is TGTGCCAGCAGCCCGCCGGAACTAGCTAACTACAATGAGCAGTTCTTC. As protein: CASSPPELANYNEQFF.

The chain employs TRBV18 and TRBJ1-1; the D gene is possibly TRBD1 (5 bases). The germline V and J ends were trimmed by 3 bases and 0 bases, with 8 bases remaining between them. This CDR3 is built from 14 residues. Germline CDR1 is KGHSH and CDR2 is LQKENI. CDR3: CASSPARVNTEAFF. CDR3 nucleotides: TGTGCCAGCTCACCCGCCAGGGTGAACACTGAAGCTTTCTTT.

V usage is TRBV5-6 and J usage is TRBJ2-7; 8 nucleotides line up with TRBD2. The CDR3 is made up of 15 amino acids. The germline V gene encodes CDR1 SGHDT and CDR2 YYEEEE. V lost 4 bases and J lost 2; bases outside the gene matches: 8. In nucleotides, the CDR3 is TGTGCCAGCAGCCCTTTAGCGGGAAGAGCCTACGAGCAGTACTTC. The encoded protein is CASSPLAGRAYEQYF.

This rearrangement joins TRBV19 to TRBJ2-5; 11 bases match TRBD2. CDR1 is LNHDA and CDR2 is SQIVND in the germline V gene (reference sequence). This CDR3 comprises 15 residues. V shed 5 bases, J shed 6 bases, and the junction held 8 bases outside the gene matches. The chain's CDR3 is CASSPLAGGRKTQYF. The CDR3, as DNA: TGTGCCAGTAGTCCGCTAGCGGGGGGACGAAAGACCCAGTACTTC.